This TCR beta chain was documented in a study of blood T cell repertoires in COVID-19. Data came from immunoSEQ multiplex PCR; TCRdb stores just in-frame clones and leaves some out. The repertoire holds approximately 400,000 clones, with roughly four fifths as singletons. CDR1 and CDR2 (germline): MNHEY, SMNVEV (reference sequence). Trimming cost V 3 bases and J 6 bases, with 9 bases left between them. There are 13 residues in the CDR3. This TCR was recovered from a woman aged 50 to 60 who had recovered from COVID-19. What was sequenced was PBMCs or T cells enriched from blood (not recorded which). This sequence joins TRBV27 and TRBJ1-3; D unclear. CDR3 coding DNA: TGTGCCAGCAGTTTGGGCCGTTCAAACACCATATATTTT. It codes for CASSLGRSNTIYF.